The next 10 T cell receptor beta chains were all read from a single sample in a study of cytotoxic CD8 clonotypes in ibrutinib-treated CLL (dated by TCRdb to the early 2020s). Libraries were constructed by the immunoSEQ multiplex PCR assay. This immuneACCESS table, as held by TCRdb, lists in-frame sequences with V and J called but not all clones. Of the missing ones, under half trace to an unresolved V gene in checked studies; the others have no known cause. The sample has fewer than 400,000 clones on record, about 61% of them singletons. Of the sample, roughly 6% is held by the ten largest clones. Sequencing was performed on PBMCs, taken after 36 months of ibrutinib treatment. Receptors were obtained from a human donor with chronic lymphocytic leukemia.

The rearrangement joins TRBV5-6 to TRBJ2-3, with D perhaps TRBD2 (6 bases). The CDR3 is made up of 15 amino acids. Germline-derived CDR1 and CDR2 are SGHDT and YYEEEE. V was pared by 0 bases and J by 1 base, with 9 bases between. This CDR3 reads CASSLGQRGTDTQYF. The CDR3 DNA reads TGTGCCAGCAGCTTGGGGCAGCGGGGCACAGATACGCAGTATTTT.

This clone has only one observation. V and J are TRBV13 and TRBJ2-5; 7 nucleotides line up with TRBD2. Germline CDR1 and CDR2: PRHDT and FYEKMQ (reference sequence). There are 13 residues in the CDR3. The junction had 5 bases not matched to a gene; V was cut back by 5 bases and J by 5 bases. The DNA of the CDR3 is TGTGCCAGCAGCCTTCTAGCGGCTGAGACCCAGTACTTC. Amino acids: CASSLLAAETQYF.

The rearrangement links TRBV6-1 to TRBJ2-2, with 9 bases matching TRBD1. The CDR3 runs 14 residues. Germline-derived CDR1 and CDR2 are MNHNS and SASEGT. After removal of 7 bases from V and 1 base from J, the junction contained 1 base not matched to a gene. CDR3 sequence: CASMGQGNTGELFF. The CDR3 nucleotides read TGTGCCAGCATGGGACAGGGGAACACCGGGGAGCTGTTTTTT.

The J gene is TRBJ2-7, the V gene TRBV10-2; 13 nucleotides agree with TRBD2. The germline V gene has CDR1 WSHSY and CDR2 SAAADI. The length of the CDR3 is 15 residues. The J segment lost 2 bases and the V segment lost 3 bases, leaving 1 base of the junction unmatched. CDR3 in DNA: TGCGCCAGCAGTGAACTAGCGGGAGGGCCCTACGAGCAGTACTTC. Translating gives CASSELAGGPYEQYF.

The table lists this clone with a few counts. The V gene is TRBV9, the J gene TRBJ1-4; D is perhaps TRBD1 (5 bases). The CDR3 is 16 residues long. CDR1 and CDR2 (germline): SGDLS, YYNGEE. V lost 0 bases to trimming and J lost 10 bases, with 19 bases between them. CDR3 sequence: CASSVGSTLTQGKLFF. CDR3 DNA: TGTGCCAGCAGCGTAGGTTCTACCCTAACCCAGGGAAAACTGTTTTTT. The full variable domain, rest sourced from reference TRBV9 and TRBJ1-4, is DSGVTQTPKHLITATGQRVTLRCSPRSGDLSVYWYQQSLDQGLQFLIQYYNGEERAKGNILERFSAQQFPDLHSELNLSSLELGDSALYFCASSVGSTLTQGKLFFGSGTQLSVL.

CDR3 protein: CASSDSIDRVKYEQYF. In DNA, the CDR3 is TGTGCCAGCAGTGACTCGATAGACAGGGTAAAATACGAGCAGTACTTC. The chain joins TRBV25-1 to TRBJ2-7, with 7 bases fitting TRBD1. Trimming at V came to 3 bases and at J to 4 bases, leaving 12 bases not matched to a gene. The germline V gene encodes CDR1 MGHDK and CDR2 SYGVNS. The CDR3 runs to 16 residues.

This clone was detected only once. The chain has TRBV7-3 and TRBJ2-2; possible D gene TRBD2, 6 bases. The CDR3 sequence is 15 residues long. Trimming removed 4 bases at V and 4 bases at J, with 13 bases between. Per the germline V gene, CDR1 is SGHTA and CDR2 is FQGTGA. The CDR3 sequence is CASSSAGSITGELFF. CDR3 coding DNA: TGTGCCAGCAGCTCCGCCGGGAGCATCACCGGGGAGCTGTTTTTT.

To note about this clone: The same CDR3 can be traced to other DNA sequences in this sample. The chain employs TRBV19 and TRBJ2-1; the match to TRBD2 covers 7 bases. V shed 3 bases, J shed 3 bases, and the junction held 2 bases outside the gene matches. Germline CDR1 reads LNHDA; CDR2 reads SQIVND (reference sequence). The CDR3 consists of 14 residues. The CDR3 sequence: CASSIGGSYNEQFF. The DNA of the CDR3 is TGTGCCAGTAGTATTGGCGGGAGCTACAATGAGCAGTTCTTC.

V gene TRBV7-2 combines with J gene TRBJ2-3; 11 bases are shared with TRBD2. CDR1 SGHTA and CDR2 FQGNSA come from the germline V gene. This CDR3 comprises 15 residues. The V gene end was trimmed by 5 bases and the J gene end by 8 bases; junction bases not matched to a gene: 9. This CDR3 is CASSRILAGVGTQYF. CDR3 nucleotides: TGTGCCAGCAGCCGGATACTAGCGGGAGTGGGTACGCAGTATTTT.

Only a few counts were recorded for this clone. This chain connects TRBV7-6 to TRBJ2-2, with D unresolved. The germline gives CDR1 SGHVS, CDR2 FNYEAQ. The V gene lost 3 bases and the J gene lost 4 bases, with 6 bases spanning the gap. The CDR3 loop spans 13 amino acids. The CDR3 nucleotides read TGTGCCAGCAGCTTTGGGCGCACCGGGGAGCTGTTTTTT. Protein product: CASSFGRTGELFF.